This T cell receptor (beta chain) came from a study of CD8 T cells in Susac syndrome. This clonotype was recorded only once. The authors sequenced TCR beta from blood CD8+ and CD4+ T cells. Per the germline V gene, CDR1 is SGHRS and CDR2 is YFSETQ. The CDR3 has 15 amino acids. V dropped 3 bases and J dropped 4; count of bases not matched to a gene: 6. Random hexamers served to reverse transcribe roughly 0.45 to 1 ug RNA. TCRdb processed the immunoSEQ multiplex PCR reads anew with MiXCR; each CDR3 protein has one entry. This table has 250,000 to 350,000 distinct CDR3 sequences, roughly 81% appearing once.

This TCR derives from a human donor with multiple sclerosis. Sample: CD8+ T cells from PBMCs. This chain joins TRBV5-1 and TRBJ2-1, with 8 bases identical to TRBD2. This CDR3 reads CASSWSGGPYNEQFF. The CDR3 DNA reads as TGCGCCAGCAGCTGGTCGGGAGGGCCGTACAATGAGCAGTTCTTC.